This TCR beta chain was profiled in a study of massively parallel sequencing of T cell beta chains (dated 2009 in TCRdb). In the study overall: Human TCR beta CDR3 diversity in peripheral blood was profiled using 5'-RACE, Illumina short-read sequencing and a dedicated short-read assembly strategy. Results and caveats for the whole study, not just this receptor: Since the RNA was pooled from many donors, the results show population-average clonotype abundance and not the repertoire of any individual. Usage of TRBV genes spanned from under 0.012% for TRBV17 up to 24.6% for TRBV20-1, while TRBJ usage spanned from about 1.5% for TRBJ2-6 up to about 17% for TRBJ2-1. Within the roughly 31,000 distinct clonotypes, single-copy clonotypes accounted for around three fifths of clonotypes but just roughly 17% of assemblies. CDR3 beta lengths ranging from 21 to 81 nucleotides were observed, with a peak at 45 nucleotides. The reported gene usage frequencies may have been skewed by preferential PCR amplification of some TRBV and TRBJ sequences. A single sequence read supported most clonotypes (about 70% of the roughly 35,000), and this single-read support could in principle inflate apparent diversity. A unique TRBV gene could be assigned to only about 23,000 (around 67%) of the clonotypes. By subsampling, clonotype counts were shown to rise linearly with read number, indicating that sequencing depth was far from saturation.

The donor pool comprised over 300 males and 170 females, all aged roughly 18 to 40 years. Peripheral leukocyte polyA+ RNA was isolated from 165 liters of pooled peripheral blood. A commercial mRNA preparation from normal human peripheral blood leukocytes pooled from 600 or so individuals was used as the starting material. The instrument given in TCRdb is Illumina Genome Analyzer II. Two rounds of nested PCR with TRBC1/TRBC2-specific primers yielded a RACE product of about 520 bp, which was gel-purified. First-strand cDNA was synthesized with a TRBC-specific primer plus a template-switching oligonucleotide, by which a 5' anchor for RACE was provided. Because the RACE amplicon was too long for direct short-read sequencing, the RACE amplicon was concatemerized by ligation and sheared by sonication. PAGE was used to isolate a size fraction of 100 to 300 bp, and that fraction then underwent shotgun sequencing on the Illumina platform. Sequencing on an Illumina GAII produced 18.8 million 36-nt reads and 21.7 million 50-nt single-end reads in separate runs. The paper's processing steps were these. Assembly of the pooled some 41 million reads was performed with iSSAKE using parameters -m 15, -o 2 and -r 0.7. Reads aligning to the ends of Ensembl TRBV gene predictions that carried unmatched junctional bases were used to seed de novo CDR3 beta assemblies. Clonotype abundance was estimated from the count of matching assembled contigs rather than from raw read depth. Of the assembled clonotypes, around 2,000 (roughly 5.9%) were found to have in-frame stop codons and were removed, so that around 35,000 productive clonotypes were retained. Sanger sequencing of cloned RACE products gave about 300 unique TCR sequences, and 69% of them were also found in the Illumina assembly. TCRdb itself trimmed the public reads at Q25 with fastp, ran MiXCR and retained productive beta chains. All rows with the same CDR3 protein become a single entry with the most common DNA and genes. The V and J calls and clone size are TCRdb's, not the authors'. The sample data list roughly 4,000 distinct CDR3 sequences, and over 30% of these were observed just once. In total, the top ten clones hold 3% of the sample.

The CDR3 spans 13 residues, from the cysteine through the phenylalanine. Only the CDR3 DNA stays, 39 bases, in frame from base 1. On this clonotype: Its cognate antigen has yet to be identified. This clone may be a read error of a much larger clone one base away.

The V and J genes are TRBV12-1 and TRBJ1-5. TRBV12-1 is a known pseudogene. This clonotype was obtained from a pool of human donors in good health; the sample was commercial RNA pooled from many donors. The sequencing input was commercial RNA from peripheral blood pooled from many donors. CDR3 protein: CASSFQGNKPQHF. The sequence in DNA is TGTGCCAGCAGCTTTCAAGGCAATAAGCCCCAGCATTTT.